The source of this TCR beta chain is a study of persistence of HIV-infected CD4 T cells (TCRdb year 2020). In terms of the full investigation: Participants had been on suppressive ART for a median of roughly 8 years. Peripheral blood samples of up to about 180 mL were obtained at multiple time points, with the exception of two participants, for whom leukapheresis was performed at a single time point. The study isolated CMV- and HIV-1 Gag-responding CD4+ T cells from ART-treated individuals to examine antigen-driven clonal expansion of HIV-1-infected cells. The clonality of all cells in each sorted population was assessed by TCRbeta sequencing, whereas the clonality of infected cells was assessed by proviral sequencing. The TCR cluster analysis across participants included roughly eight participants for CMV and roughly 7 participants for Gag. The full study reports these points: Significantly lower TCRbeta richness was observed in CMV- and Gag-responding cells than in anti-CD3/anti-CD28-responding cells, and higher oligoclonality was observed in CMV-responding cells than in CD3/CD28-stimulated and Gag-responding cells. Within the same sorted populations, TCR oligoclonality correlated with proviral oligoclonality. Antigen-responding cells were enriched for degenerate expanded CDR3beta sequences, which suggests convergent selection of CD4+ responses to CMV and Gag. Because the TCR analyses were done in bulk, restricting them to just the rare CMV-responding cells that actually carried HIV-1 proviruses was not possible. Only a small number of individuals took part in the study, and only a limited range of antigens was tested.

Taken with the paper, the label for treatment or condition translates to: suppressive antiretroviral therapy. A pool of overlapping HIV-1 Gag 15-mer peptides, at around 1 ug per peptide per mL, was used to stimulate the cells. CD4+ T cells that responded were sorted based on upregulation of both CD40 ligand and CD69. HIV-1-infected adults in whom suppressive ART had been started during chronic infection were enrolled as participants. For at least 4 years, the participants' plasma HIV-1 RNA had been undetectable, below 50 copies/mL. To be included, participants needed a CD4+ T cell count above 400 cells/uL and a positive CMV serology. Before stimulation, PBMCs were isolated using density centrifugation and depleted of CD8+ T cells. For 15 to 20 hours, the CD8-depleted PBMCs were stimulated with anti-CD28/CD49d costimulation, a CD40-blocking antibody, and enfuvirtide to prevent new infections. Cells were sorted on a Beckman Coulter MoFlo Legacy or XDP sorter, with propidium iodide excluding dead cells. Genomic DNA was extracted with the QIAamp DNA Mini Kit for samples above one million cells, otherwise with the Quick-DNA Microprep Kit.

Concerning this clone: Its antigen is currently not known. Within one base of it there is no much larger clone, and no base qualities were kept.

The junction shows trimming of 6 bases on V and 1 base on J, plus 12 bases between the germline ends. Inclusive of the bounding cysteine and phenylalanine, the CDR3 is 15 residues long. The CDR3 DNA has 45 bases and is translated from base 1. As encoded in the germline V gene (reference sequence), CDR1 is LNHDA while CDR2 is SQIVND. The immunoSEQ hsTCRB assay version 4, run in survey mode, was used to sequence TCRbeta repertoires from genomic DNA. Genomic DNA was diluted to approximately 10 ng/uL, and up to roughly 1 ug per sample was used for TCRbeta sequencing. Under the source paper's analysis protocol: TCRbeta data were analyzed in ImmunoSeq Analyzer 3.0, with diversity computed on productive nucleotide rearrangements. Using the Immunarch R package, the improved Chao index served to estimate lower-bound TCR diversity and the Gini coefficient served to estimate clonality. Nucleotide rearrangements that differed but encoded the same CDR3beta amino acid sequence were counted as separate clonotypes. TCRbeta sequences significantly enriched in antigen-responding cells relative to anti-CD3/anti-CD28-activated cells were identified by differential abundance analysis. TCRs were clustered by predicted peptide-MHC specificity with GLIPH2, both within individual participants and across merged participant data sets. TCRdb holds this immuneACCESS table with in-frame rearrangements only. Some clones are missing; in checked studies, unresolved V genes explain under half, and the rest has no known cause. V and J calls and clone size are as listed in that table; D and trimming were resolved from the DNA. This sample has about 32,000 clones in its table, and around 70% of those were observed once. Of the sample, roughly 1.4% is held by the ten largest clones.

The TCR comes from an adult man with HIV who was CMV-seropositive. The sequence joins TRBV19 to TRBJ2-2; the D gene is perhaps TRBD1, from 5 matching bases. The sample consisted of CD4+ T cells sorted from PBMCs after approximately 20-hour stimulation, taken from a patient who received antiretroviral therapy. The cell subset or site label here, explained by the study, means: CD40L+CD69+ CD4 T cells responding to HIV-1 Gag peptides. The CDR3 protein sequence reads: CASSHIDRNTGELFF. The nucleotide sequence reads TGTGCCAGTAGCCACATCGACAGGAACACCGGGGAGCTGTTTTTT.